These 7 T cell receptor beta chains originate from one sample sequenced in a study of T cells in Graves' hyperthyroidism and ophthalmopathy. Using RNA transcripts as the source, TCR beta CDR3 regions were amplified. First-round RT-PCR targeting the TCR CDR3 was performed with the HTBI primer set. TCRdb independently ran MiXCR on the multiplex PCR reads; one entry per CDR3 protein. The repertoire includes nearly 600,000 distinct CDR3 sequences, over 11% of them detected once, and about 5.8% sits in the top ten. The sample consisted of blood. These receptors all come from a woman aged 30 to 39 with Graves' hyperthyroidism that later progressed to Graves' ophthalmopathy.

The chain employs TRBV9 and TRBJ2-2, with D maybe TRBD2 (6 bases). Germline V gene lookup returns CDR1 SGDLS and CDR2 YYNGEE. Trimming shortened V by 6 bases and J by 0 bases, and 15 bases separated the two germline ends. This CDR3 contains 16 residues. DNA for the CDR3: TGTGCCAGCACCCTTAGCGGTTCGACGAACACCGGGGAGCTGTTTTTT. Its protein is CASTLSGSTNTGELFF.

This clonotype occurred a few times. The chain uses TRBV12-3 or TRBV12-4 and TRBJ2-3, with TRBD1 identical over 7 bases. The trim removed 6 bases at V and 4 bases at J, leaving 7 bases unmatched. The CDR3 consists of 14 residues. CDR3 amino acids: CASSRQGVPDTQYF. The DNA of the CDR3 is TGTGCCAGCAGCCGACAGGGTGTGCCAGATACGCAGTATTTT.

V gene TRBV27 combines with J gene TRBJ1-5; D call uncertain. Trimming took off 5 bases at V and 4 bases at J, with 9 bases between the two ends. Germline CDR1 reads MNHEY; CDR2 reads SMNVEV (reference sequence). The CDR3 consists of 13 residues. CDR3 amino acids: CASSQARNQPQHF. The DNA of the CDR3 is TGTGCCAGCAGTCAGGCTCGGAATCAGCCCCAGCATTTT.

The V call is TRBV3-1, the J call TRBJ2-1; the match to TRBD2 covers 8 bases. This CDR3 has 12 residues. CDR1 and CDR2 from the germline V gene are LGHDT and YNNKEL (reference sequence). Unmatched junction bases numbered 3, after V lost 4 bases and J lost 10 bases. The CDR3 sequence: CASSPGGSEQFF. CDR3 nucleotide sequence: TGTGCCAGCAGCCCGGGGGGGTCAGAGCAGTTCTTC.

This clonotype came up a few times. The V and J genes are TRBV19 and TRBJ1-5; D possibly corresponds to TRBD1 (5 bases). Germline V gene lookup returns CDR1 LNHDA and CDR2 SQIVND (reference sequence). This CDR3 is built from 12 residues. Trimming took 11 bases from V and 5 from J, leaving 13 bases between them. The CDR3 loop is CAVGGVHQPQHF. The CDR3 bases are TGTGCCGTCGGGGGGGTTCATCAGCCCCAGCATTTT.

This clonotype has a count of ten or more. This chain connects TRBV20-1 to TRBJ2-7, with 10 bases lining up with TRBD1. Germline values: CDR1 DFQATT, CDR2 SNEGSKA (reference sequence). The J segment lost 7 bases and the V segment lost 5 bases, leaving 11 bases of the junction unmatched. CDR3 size: 14 residues. CDR3 loop: CSADTGTGASEQYF. The DNA for the CDR3 is TGCAGTGCTGATACCGGGACAGGGGCCAGTGAGCAGTACTTC.

This clonotype came up a few times. The chain has TRBV20-1 and TRBJ1-6; TRBD1 might be the D (5 bases). The CDR3 is 16 amino acids. Deletions cut 0 bases from V and 10 bases from J, with 19 bases between. Looked up from germline, CDR1 is DFQATT and CDR2 is SNEGSKA (reference sequence). The CDR3 DNA reads as TGCAGTGCTAGAGAATCCCTGGCGGGGGTTTGGTCACCCCTCCACTTT. Its protein product is CSARESLAGVWSPLHF.